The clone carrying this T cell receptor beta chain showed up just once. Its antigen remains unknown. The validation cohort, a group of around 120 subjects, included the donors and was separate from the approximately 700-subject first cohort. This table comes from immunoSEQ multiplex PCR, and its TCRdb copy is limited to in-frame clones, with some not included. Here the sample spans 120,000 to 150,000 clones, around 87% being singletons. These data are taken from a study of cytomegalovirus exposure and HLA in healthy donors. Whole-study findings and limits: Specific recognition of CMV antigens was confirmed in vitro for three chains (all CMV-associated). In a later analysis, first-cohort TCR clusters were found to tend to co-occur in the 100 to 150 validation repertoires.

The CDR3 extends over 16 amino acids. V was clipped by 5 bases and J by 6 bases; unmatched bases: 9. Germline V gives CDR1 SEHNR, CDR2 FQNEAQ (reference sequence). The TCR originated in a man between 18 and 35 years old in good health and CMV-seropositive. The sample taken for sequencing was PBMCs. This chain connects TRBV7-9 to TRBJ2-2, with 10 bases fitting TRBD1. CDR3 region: CASSLGQGVLSGELFF. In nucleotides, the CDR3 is TGTGCCAGCAGCCTCGGACAGGGGGTTTTATCCGGGGAGCTGTTTTTT.